What follows are 13 T cell receptor beta chains derived from one specimen sequenced in a study of blood T cell repertoires in COVID-19. The method was immunoSEQ multiplex PCR; TCRdb's version includes in-frame clones alone and lacks a portion of them. The repertoire has about 250,000 clones, 75% to 90% of them found once; the top ten carry roughly 9%. The sample consisted of PBMCs or T cells enriched from blood (not recorded which). These receptors came from a man aged 40-49 years who had recovered from COVID-19.

This clone occurred once. The chain joins TRBV6-4 to TRBJ2-1, with D tentatively TRBD2 (7 bases). Germline V lookup: CDR1 MRHNA, CDR2 SNTAGT. This CDR3 has 18 amino acids. Trimming pared 2 bases from V and 4 bases from J, leaving 21 bases between. The CDR3 nucleotides read TGTGCCAGCAGTGACAGTTTCCGGGGGGCCCGACTGTACAATGAGCAGTTCTTC. Translating it yields CASSDSFRGARLYNEQFF.

The chain has TRBV14 and TRBJ1-2; 10 bases are a match to TRBD1. This CDR3 is built from 16 residues. V trimming: 0 bases; J trimming: 8 bases; junction bases outside the gene matches: 9. Germline V gene data show CDR1 as SGHDN and CDR2 as FVKESK. In DNA form, the CDR3 reads TGTGCCAGCAGCCAAGATTGGTGGGGACAGGGGAAGGGCTACACCTTC. It codes for CASSQDWWGQGKGYTF. The whole variable domain, filled in from reference TRBV14 and TRBJ1-2, reads EAGVTQFPSHSVIEKGQTVTLRCDPISGHDNLYWYRRVMGKEIKFLLHFVKESKQDESGMPNNRFLAERTGGTYSTLKVQPAELEDSGVYFCASSQDWWGQGKGYTFGSGTRLTVV.

V and J are TRBV14 and TRBJ1-2; 8 bases are a match to TRBD1. Trimming removed 1 base from V and 6 bases from J; junction bases left unmatched: 22. Germline lookup yields CDR1 SGHDN and CDR2 FVKESK. The CDR3 is 20 residues long. In DNA form, the CDR3 reads TGTGCCAGCAGCCAAGTCCCCCTAGAGTGGGACAGGAGGACCGAGGATGGCTACACCTTC. This translates into CASSQVPLEWDRRTEDGYTF.

The V gene is TRBV4-3, the J gene TRBJ1-1, with a tentative D call TRBD1 (6 bases). The ends were cut back, 1 base at V and 1 base at J, with 7 bases in the middle. Germline CDR1 is LGHNA and CDR2 is YSLEER. The CDR3 covers 14 residues. CDR3 amino acids: CASSQGTANTEAFF. Written as DNA, the CDR3 is TGCGCCAGCAGCCAAGGGACAGCGAACACTGAAGCTTTCTTT.

The chain employs TRBV21-1 and TRBJ2-1; the table's D gene call, TRBD1, was not cross checked with the DNA. TRBV21-1 is classified as a pseudogene. The CDR3 is 15 amino acids. CDR3 protein: CASSKEQVPSNEQFF. CDR3 sequence (DNA): TGTGCCAGCAGCAAAGAACAGGTCCCCTCCAATGAGCAGTTCTTC.

This chain links TRBV27 with TRBJ1-5; D is perhaps TRBD1 (5 bases). Germline V gene lookup returns CDR1 MNHEY and CDR2 SMNVEV (reference sequence). There are 19 residues in the CDR3. V shed 5 bases and J shed 0 bases, with 23 bases lying between them. The CDR3 here is CASSPIYREGSYSNQPQHF. The CDR3 DNA is TGTGCCAGCAGTCCAATATATCGGGAGGGGTCTTATAGCAATCAGCCCCAGCATTTT.

The chain carries TRBV5-1 and TRBJ1-1; 7 nucleotides match TRBD1. The V gene's germline CDR1 is SGHRS and CDR2 YFSETQ. The CDR3 length is 16 residues. The ends lost 0 bases at V and 0 bases at J; junction bases unmatched: 5. CDR3 coding DNA: TGCGCCAGCAGCTTGGTTTCGGGACAGATGAACACTGAAGCTTTCTTT. This translates into CASSLVSGQMNTEAFF.

Details on this clone: One junction end does not reproduce the germline sequence, and a read error may be involved. The V call is TRBV19, the J call TRBJ2-3; possibly TRBD1 for D (5 bases). The CDR3 loop spans 15 amino acids. The germline gives CDR1 LNHDA, CDR2 SQIVND (reference sequence). The CDR3 DNA reads as TGTGCCAGTAGTCTAGATAGGGGTGAGGCAGATACGCAGTATTTT. It encodes CASSLDRGEADTQYF.

J is TRBJ2-7 and V is TRBV4-3; 8 positions match TRBD2. The CDR3 is 16 residues long. V was clipped by 0 bases and J by 7 bases; unmatched bases: 11. In germline, CDR1 is LGHNA, CDR2 YSLEER. CDR3 sequence: CASSQEGWGREGEQYF. The CDR3 nucleotides read TGCGCCAGCAGCCAAGAGGGCTGGGGCCGGGAGGGGGAGCAGTACTTC.

V usage is TRBV25-1 and J usage is TRBJ1-4; D uncertain. V lost 5 bases and J 1 base, leaving 5 bases between the germline ends. This CDR3 comprises 13 residues. CDR1 is MGHDK, CDR2 SYGVNS, per germline. The CDR3 sequence is CASSPGTNEKLFF. CDR3 DNA: TGTGCCAGCAGTCCCGGAACTAATGAAAAACTGTTTTTT.

The J gene is TRBJ1-3, the V gene TRBV29-1, with 10 bases matching TRBD1. In germline, CDR1 is SQVTM, CDR2 ANQGSEA. Trimming cost V 6 bases and J 4 bases; bases outside gene matches: 3. The CDR3 sequence is 13 residues long. The CDR3 loop reads CSVSTGGGNTIYF. The CDR3 DNA sequence: TGCAGCGTCTCGACAGGGGGCGGAAACACCATATATTTT.

This chain uses TRBV10-3 with TRBJ1-4; D not resolved. The CDR3 length is 13 residues. Trimming left V 8 bases short and J 0 bases short, with 7 bases between. The germline gives CDR1 ENHRY, CDR2 SYGVKD. The CDR3 DNA reads TGTGCCATCGCGGCAGCAACTAATGAAAAACTGTTTTTT. Translating gives CAIAAATNEKLFF.

The V call is TRBV5-1, the J call TRBJ2-7; 8 nucleotides match TRBD1. V was clipped by 3 bases and J by 3 bases; unmatched bases: 11. The CDR3 is made up of 16 amino acids. The germline V gene encodes CDR1 SGHRS and CDR2 YFSETQ. CDR3 DNA: TGCGCCAGCAGCTCGATGGTCCGGGACAGGCTCTACGAGCAGTACTTC. It specifies CASSSMVRDRLYEQYF.